Below, 15 T cell receptor beta chains from the same sample are listed, as sequenced in a study of early T cells in non-severe SARS-CoV-2 infection (dated by TCRdb to about 2021). Library preparation employed 5' RACE. The sequencing machine was a NextSeq 500. The public sequencing data were trimmed at Q25 with fastp and processed into clonotypes with MiXCR by TCRdb, which kept only in-frame beta chains. When rows share a CDR3 protein, they turn into one entry using the most common DNA and genes. In all, the sample holds about 72,000 distinct CDR3 sequences, and 9.1% of those were seen once. Of the sample, around 3.5% is held by the ten largest clones. Sequencing was done on a sample of whole blood. Receptors were obtained from an adult who was a healthcare worker with PCR-confirmed SARS-CoV-2 infection or an uninfected control (not recorded which).

This clonotype was counted ten times or more. This chain connects TRBV7-9 to TRBJ1-3; TRBD1 might be the D (6 bases). Germline CDR1 SEHNR, CDR2 FQNEAQ (reference sequence). Trimming shortened V by 5 bases and J by 0 bases, and 11 bases separated the two germline ends. The length of the CDR3 is 15 residues. Here the CDR3 DNA reads TGTGCCAGCAGCCCCGGACAGAGCTCTGGAAACACCATATATTTT. Its translation is CASSPGQSSGNTIYF.

In DNA form, the CDR3 reads TGCAGTGTCGGGGCCGGATCCTACGAGCAGTACTTC. Translation: CSVGAGSYEQYF. The rearrangement uses TRBV20-1 and TRBJ2-7; D may match TRBD1 or TRBD2 (5 bases each). CDR3 length equals 12 residues. Germline assignment: CDR1 DFQATT and CDR2 SNEGSKA (reference sequence). V gave up 7 bases and J gave up 1 base, with 11 bases separating them.

The CDR3 protein is CSARALGTGDNSPLHF. The DNA of the CDR3 is TGCAGTGCTAGAGCCCTGGGGACAGGGGATAATTCACCCCTCCACTTT. The J gene is TRBJ1-6, the V gene TRBV20-1, with 10 positions matching TRBD1. The CDR3 runs to 16 residues. Per germline, CDR1 DFQATT and CDR2 SNEGSKA (reference sequence). The V gene end was trimmed by 1 base and the J gene end by 5 bases; junction bases not matched to a gene: 5.

This clonotype appeared once. The V gene is TRBV2, the J gene TRBJ2-5, with D unresolved. Trimming took off 5 bases at V and 5 bases at J, with 9 bases between the two ends. This CDR3 is built from 12 residues. Germline-derived CDR1 and CDR2 are SNHLY and FYNNEI. The CDR3 sequence: CASSRLGETQYF. CDR3 nucleotide sequence: TGTGCCAGCAGTCGATTGGGGGAGACCCAGTACTTC.

There are a few counts of this clonotype. This chain connects TRBV11-2 to TRBJ2-7, with D possibly being TRBD1 (5 bases). The length of the CDR3 is 15 residues. V was clipped by 1 base and J by 2 bases, with 12 bases between them. Germline lookup yields CDR1 SGHAT and CDR2 FQNNGV. As DNA, the CDR3 is TGTGCCAGCAGCTTAGCTTCCCAGGGAACCTACGAGCAGTACTTC. It specifies CASSLASQGTYEQYF.

This clonotype was found many times. The V and J genes are TRBV7-6 and TRBJ2-7; 11 nucleotides match TRBD2. The V and J ends lost 0 bases and 2 bases, in that order; junction bases with no gene match: 0. Germline loops: CDR1 SGHVS, CDR2 FNYEAQ. The CDR3 covers 15 residues. This CDR3 is CASSLASGRAYEQYF. The CDR3 coding sequence is TGTGCCAGCAGCTTAGCTAGCGGGAGGGCCTACGAGCAGTACTTC. Using reference TRBV7-6 and TRBJ2-7 for the parts outside the CDR3, the full variable domain is GAGVSQSPRYKVTKRGQDVALRCDPISGHVSLYWYRQALGQGPEFLTYFNYEAQQDKSGLPNDRFSAERPEGSISTLTIQRTEQRDSAMYRCASSLASGRAYEQYFGPGTRLTVT.

The genes are TRBV7-9 and TRBJ2-2; D gene unclear. Deletions cut 3 bases from V and 1 base from J, with 6 bases between. There are 14 residues in the CDR3. Germline values: CDR1 SEHNR, CDR2 FQNEAQ (reference sequence). The CDR3 here is CASSFRGNTGELFF. DNA for the CDR3: TGTGCCAGCAGCTTTCGCGGGAACACCGGGGAGCTGTTTTTT.

This clonotype was observed a few times. The chain is built from TRBV10-1 and TRBJ2-5; TRBD1 matches 8 bases. Per germline, CDR1 WNHNN and CDR2 SYGVQD (reference sequence). The CDR3 covers 15 residues. V gave up 0 bases and J gave up 2 bases; unmatched junction bases: 2. This CDR3 reads CASSESWTGQETQYF. In DNA form, the CDR3 reads TGCGCCAGCAGTGAGTCGTGGACAGGGCAAGAGACCCAGTACTTC.

This clonotype was detected a few times. V gene TRBV29-1 combines with J gene TRBJ2-1; D is ambiguous. Looked up from germline, CDR1 is SQVTM and CDR2 is ANQGSEA. Trimming left V 3 bases short and J 7 bases short, with 22 bases between. The CDR3 consists of 16 residues. In DNA, the CDR3 is TGCAGCGTTGATGAGTCGGCGAACGAGATATGGAATGAGCAGTTCTTC. Its translation is CSVDESANEIWNEQFF.

This clonotype came up a few times. The chain employs TRBV27 and TRBJ2-2; TRBD1 might be the D (6 bases). The germline V gene encodes CDR1 MNHEY and CDR2 SMNVEV (reference sequence). The CDR3 is 14 residues long. The germline V and J ends were trimmed by 8 bases and 4 bases, with 14 bases remaining between them. The CDR3 protein is CASSQGQLTGELFF. In DNA, the CDR3 is TGTGCCAGCTCGCAGGGGCAGCTCACCGGGGAGCTGTTTTTT.

This clonotype has ten or more counts. The chain employs TRBV5-4 and TRBJ2-2; no clear D. V lost 0 bases and J lost 3, with 3 bases in between. This CDR3 is built from 13 residues. Looked up from germline, CDR1 is SGHNT and CDR2 is YYREEE (reference sequence). CDR3 protein: CASSLGDTGELFF. DNA for the CDR3: TGTGCCAGCAGCTTGGGAGACACCGGGGAGCTGTTTTTT.

This clonotype was seen more than once but under ten times. The chain has TRBV4-2 and TRBJ2-7; 10 bases line up with TRBD2. Per the germline V gene, CDR1 is LGHNA and CDR2 is YNFKEQ. The trim removed 3 bases at V and 2 bases at J, leaving 4 bases unmatched. This CDR3 is 15 amino acids long. The CDR3 DNA reads as TGTGCCAGCAGCCACTATCTAGCGGGGGCCTACGAGCAGTACTTC. Translated, it gives CASSHYLAGAYEQYF.

This chain links TRBV25-1 with TRBJ2-3; D remains unclear. The CDR3 has 15 residues. Germline CDR1 is MGHDK and CDR2 is SYGVNS. Trimming cost V 3 bases and J 0 bases, with 10 bases left between them. CDR3 coding DNA: TGTGCCAGCAGTGACTTTTTCGACAGCACAGATACGCAGTATTTT. It specifies CASSDFFDSTDTQYF.

This chain links TRBV9 with TRBJ2-1; 12 positions match TRBD2. CDR1 is SGDLS and CDR2 is YYNGEE in the germline V gene. There are 15 residues in the CDR3. The trim removed 1 base at V and 9 bases at J, leaving 5 bases unmatched. In nucleotides, the CDR3 is TGTGCCAGCAGCGTAAAGGGACTAGCGGGCGCTGAGCAGTTCTTC. It codes for CASSVKGLAGAEQFF.

J is TRBJ1-1 and V is TRBV29-1; D possibly corresponds to TRBD1 (6 bases). The CDR3 extends over 12 amino acids. Deletions cut 3 bases from V and 8 bases from J, with 13 bases between. Germline V gene sequence: CDR1 SQVTM, CDR2 ANQGSEA. CDR3 bases: TGCAGCGTTGATCCACAGGGTGCCGAAGCTTTCTTT. It encodes CSVDPQGAEAFF. Together with reference TRBV29-1 and TRBJ1-1, the CDR3 gives the full variable domain: SAVISQKPSRDICQRGTSLTIQCQVDSQVTMMFWYRQQPGQSLTLIATANQGSEATYESGFVIDKFPISRPNLTFSTLTVSNMSPEDSSIYLCSVDPQGAEAFFGQGTRLTVV.